Shown below are 22 T cell receptor beta chains from a single sample sequenced in a study of identical twins. A single record per CDR3 protein comes from TCRdb applying MiXCR to the 5' RACE reads. The data hold under 500,000 distinct CDR3 sequences, with about 13% observed a single time. These data were likewise used in another study, on yellow fever vaccine responses in identical twins.

Sequences were obtained from CD4+ T cells sorted from blood. The origin of the receptors is a woman between 18 and 30 years old in good health.

This clonotype showed up just a few times. The rearrangement uses TRBV7-9 and TRBJ2-5; TRBD1 aligns across 8 bases. J was trimmed by 4 bases and V by 2 bases; bases with no gene match: 3. Germline values: CDR1 SEHNR, CDR2 FQNEAQ (reference sequence). The CDR3 loop spans 14 amino acids. Here the CDR3 reads CASSLMTGAETQYF. DNA of the CDR3: TGTGCCAGCAGCTTAATGACAGGGGCAGAGACCCAGTACTTC.

The chain uses TRBV28 and TRBJ1-2; 7 bases are a match to TRBD1. Trimming cost V 9 bases and J 3 bases; bases outside gene matches: 4. The germline V gene has CDR1 MDHEN and CDR2 SYDVKM. CDR3 length: 12 amino acids. The CDR3 sequence is CASRDRYYGYTF. The CDR3 bases are TGTGCCAGTAGGGACAGATACTATGGCTACACCTTC.

V is TRBV4-1 and J is TRBJ2-7; tentatively, D is TRBD1 or TRBD2 (5 bases each). The CDR3 has 16 residues. CDR1 and CDR2 from the germline V gene are MGHRA and YSYEKL. V lost 1 base and J 0 bases, leaving 13 bases between the germline ends. CDR3 DNA: TGCGCCAGCAGCCAAGCGAGAGGGGCTAGCTCCTACGAGCAGTACTTC. It encodes CASSQARGASSYEQYF.

This clonotype was counted a few times. J is TRBJ2-5 and V is TRBV25-1; D is ambiguous. Germline CDR1 MGHDK, CDR2 SYGVNS. This CDR3 has 13 amino acids. V was pared by 4 bases and J by 3 bases, with 9 bases between. CDR3 protein: CASSGREKETQYF. CDR3 DNA sequence: TGTGCCAGCAGTGGTAGAGAGAAAGAGACCCAGTACTTC.

J is TRBJ2-7 and V is TRBV3-1, with a tentative D call TRBD1 (5 bases). Germline V gives CDR1 LGHDT, CDR2 YNNKEL (reference sequence). CDR3 size: 13 residues. V lost 0 bases and J 2 bases, leaving 5 bases between the germline ends. The CDR3 here is CASSQETAYEQYF. Written as DNA, the CDR3 is TGTGCCAGCAGCCAAGAGACAGCCTACGAGCAGTACTTC.

The chain employs TRBV4-3 and TRBJ2-7; either TRBD1 or TRBD2 may supply D (6 bases each). The CDR3 loop spans 16 amino acids. V lost 1 base to trimming and J lost 7 bases, with 20 bases between them. Looked up from germline, CDR1 is LGHNA and CDR2 is YSLEER. The CDR3 reads CASSQVESWGAGEQYF. In nucleotides, the CDR3 is TGCGCCAGCAGCCAAGTAGAGAGTTGGGGGGCTGGTGAGCAGTACTTC.

Written as DNA, the CDR3 is TGTGCCAGCAGTGAAGAACTCACTTTCCCCGGGACAGGGCAGTACTTC. This codes for CASSEELTFPGTGQYF. The chain combines TRBV6-1 with TRBJ2-5, with 9 nucleotides matching TRBD1. Trimming removed 1 base from V and 11 bases from J; junction bases left unmatched: 14. The CDR3 extends over 16 amino acids. Per the germline V gene, CDR1 is MNHNS and CDR2 is SASEGT.

The chain is built from TRBV25-1 and TRBJ2-1, with TRBD2 matching over 9 bases. After removal of 2 bases from V and 5 bases from J, the junction contained 10 bases not matched to a gene. This CDR3 comprises 17 residues. Germline-derived CDR1 and CDR2 are MGHDK and SYGVNS. In DNA, the CDR3 is TGTGCCAGCAGTGAAACGGGAACTAGCGGGCTAGACAATGAGCAGTTCTTC. The encoded protein is CASSETGTSGLDNEQFF. The entire variable domain, with the rest obtained from reference TRBV25-1 and TRBJ2-1, is as follows: EADIYQTPRYLVIGTGKKITLECSQTMGHDKMYWYQQDPGMELHLIHYSYGVNSTEKGDLSSESTVSRIRTEHFPLTLESARPSHTSQYLCASSETGTSGLDNEQFFGPGTRLTVL.

V gene TRBV20-1 combines with J gene TRBJ2-5, with D unresolved. This CDR3 contains 12 residues. V was clipped by 6 bases and J by 2 bases, with 10 bases between them. CDR1 is DFQATT, CDR2 SNEGSKA, per germline (reference sequence). In nucleotides, the CDR3 is TGCAGTGCCAAGATAACACAAGAGACCCAGTACTTC. Residues: CSAKITQETQYF.

This clonotype was seen only a few times. V is TRBV12-3 or TRBV12-4 and J is TRBJ2-1; the D gene is possibly TRBD2 (6 bases). The CDR3 has 13 amino acids. The V end lost 2 bases, the J end lost 10 bases, and 12 bases lay between the germline ends. The DNA of the CDR3 is TGTGCCAGCAGTTTACCGACTAGAAACGAGCAGTTCTTC. Protein: CASSLPTRNEQFF.

This chain connects TRBV29-1 to TRBJ2-5, with 7 bases matching TRBD2. Germline CDR1 and CDR2: SQVTM and ANQGSEA. The V segment lost 4 bases and the J segment 2 bases; nucleotides outside the gene matches: 7. This CDR3 contains 14 residues. In DNA form, the CDR3 reads TGCAGCGTTGGCGGGGGTGGAGCTCAAGAGACCCAGTACTTC. Protein: CSVGGGGAQETQYF.

This clonotype showed up many times. This chain joins TRBV5-1 and TRBJ2-7; the match to TRBD2 covers 8 bases. The CDR3 totals 16 residues. J gave up 3 bases and V 4 bases, and 12 bases lay outside the gene matches. The germline gives CDR1 SGHRS, CDR2 YFSETQ. The CDR3 coding sequence is TGCGCCAGCAGCGCGGGGGGTTCAGGGGCCGTCTACGAGCAGTACTTC. Its translation: CASSAGGSGAVYEQYF.

This clonotype was counted many times. The rearrangement uses TRBV7-9 and TRBJ2-7; no definite D call. This CDR3 is built from 12 residues. CDR1 is SEHNR and CDR2 is FQNEAQ in the germline V gene (reference sequence). V was trimmed by 4 bases and J by 4 bases, leaving 8 bases between them. CDR3 DNA: TGTGCCAGCAGCTCTAACACATACGAGCAGTACTTC. Protein product: CASSSNTYEQYF. Supplemented by reference TRBV7-9 and TRBJ2-7, the full variable domain reads DTGVSQNPRHKITKRGQNVTFRCDPISEHNRLYWYRQTLGQGPEFLTYFQNEAQLEKSRLLSDRFSAERPKGSFSTLEIQRTEQGDSAMYLCASSSNTYEQYFGPGTRLTVT.

CDR3 sequence reads: CAWSESYEQYF. The CDR3 DNA reads TGTGCCTGGAGTGAAAGCTACGAGCAGTACTTC. This chain uses TRBV30 with TRBJ2-7, with D uncertain. Germline V gives CDR1 GTSNPN, CDR2 SVGIG (reference sequence). The CDR3 loop spans 11 amino acids. The V end lost 1 base, the J end lost 3 bases, and 4 bases lay between the germline ends.

This chain links TRBV20-1 with TRBJ2-4; 9 bases fit TRBD2. V shed 1 base, J shed 5 bases, and the junction held 9 bases outside the gene matches. The CDR3 has 16 amino acids. Germline V gene lookup returns CDR1 DFQATT and CDR2 SNEGSKA (reference sequence). Written as DNA, the CDR3 is TGCAGTGCTAGAGGACTAGCGGCAATAGGGGAAAACATTCAGTACTTC. It is translated as CSARGLAAIGENIQYF.

This clonotype was seen only a few times. The genes are TRBV10-3 and TRBJ2-5; 8 bases fit TRBD1. The CDR3 spans 11 residues. Per germline, CDR1 ENHRY and CDR2 SYGVKD. J lost 4 bases, V lost 8 bases, and 0 bases had no gene match. CDR3: CAIGQGETQYF. CDR3 bases: TGTGCCATCGGACAGGGAGAGACCCAGTACTTC.

In this sample, this clonotype turned up many times. This sequence joins TRBV9 and TRBJ2-2, with D unclear. The CDR3 is 14 residues long. Germline V gene sequence: CDR1 SGDLS, CDR2 YYNGEE. The V end was cut by 0 bases, the J end by 1 base, with 4 bases between. CDR3 protein: CASSVGLNTGELFF. For the CDR3, the DNA is TGTGCCAGCAGCGTAGGACTGAACACCGGGGAGCTGTTTTTT.

This clonotype was counted a few times. V and J are TRBV19 and TRBJ2-5; D remains ambiguous. Between the trimmed V and J ends, which lost 4 bases and 1 base, there was a span of 10 bases. Germline CDR1 LNHDA, CDR2 SQIVND (reference sequence). This CDR3 has 14 residues. CDR3 DNA sequence: TGTGCCAGTAGTACTCTAGGGTTCCAAGAGACCCAGTACTTC. This codes for CASSTLGFQETQYF.

There are many counts of this clonotype. The DNA for the CDR3 is TGTGCCACCAGCAGAGATCTAGCGGTCTACGAGCAGTACTTC. This codes for CATSRDLAVYEQYF. V is TRBV15 and J is TRBJ2-7, with 7 bases fitting TRBD2. CDR1 and CDR2 (germline): LNHNV, YYDKDF (reference sequence). J gave up 3 bases and V 0 bases, and 2 bases lay outside the gene matches. This CDR3 has 14 amino acids.

The rearrangement joins TRBV4-3 to TRBJ2-3; D is possibly TRBD2 (5 bases). Trimming stripped 2 bases from V and 2 bases from J, with 11 bases between. This CDR3 comprises 15 residues. Germline V gene lookup returns CDR1 LGHNA and CDR2 YSLEER. CDR3 sequence: CASSQRWGDTDTQYF. In nucleotides, the CDR3 is TGCGCCAGCAGCCAACGCTGGGGAGACACAGATACGCAGTATTTT.

The V and J genes are TRBV7-3 and TRBJ2-7; 9 nucleotides match TRBD1. The germline V gene has CDR1 SGHTA and CDR2 FQGTGA. The CDR3 has 14 amino acids. V lost 6 bases and J lost 7; bases outside the gene matches: 10. The CDR3, as DNA: TGTGCCAGCAGTTCCGGGACAGGGTCACGGGAGCAGTACTTC. Amino acid sequence: CASSSGTGSREQYF.

This chain connects TRBV7-2 to TRBJ1-1, with D unresolved. The CDR3 consists of 12 residues. The germline V and J ends were trimmed by 2 bases and 8 bases, with 9 bases remaining between them. In germline, CDR1 is SGHTA, CDR2 FQGNSA. The CDR3 spells CASSLRVQEAFF. For the CDR3, the DNA is TGTGCCAGCAGCTTACGGGTCCAGGAAGCTTTCTTT.